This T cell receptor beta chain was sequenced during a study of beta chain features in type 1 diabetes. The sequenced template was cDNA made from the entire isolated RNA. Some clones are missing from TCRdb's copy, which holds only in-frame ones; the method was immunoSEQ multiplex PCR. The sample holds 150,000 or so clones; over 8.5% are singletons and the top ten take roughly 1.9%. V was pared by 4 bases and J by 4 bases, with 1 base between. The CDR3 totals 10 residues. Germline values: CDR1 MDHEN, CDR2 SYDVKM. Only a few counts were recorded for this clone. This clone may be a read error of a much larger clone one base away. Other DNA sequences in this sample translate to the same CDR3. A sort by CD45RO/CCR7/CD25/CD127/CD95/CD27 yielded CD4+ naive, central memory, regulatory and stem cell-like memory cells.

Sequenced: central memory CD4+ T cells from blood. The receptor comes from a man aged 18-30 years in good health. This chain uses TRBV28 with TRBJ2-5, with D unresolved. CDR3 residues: CASSSETQYF. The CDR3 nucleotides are TGTGCCAGCAGTTCAGAGACCCAGTACTTC.